This T cell receptor beta chain is from a study of beta chain features in type 1 diabetes. The overall study: Sorted cells examined across all samples numbered 107,917,701.

The sequenced template was cDNA made from the entire isolated RNA. Several million reads was the average for naive, central memory and regulatory T cell samples. Measured with immunoSEQ multiplex PCR; TCRdb has only the in-frame clones, and not every one. This sample has 390,000 or so clones, with approximately 15% found just once. As concerns this clone: Its antigen is as yet unknown.

Whole-study findings and limits: A potential PCR bias toward shorter templates would be equal in patient and control samples. For Type 1 diabetes patients, all four CD4+ subsets carried TCRB CDR3s that were moderately but significantly shorter.

This TCR was recovered from a man between 25 and 39 years old in good health. Input material: naive CD4+ T cells from blood.

The CDR3 DNA follows: TGTGCCTGGAGTGTGGGGACAGGGAACGGCTACACCTTC. The encoded protein is CAWSVGTGNGYTF. The chain combines TRBV30 with TRBJ1-2; 9 bases align to TRBD1. This CDR3 comprises 13 residues. V dropped 0 bases and J dropped 8; count of bases not matched to a gene: 4. The germline gives CDR1 GTSNPN, CDR2 SVGIG (reference sequence).